The entry that follows covers one T cell receptor beta chain sequence. This record belongs to a study of siplizumab effects on memory and regulatory T cells. Profiling relied on immunoSEQ multiplex PCR, and the TCRdb table lists in-frame clones only, not all of them. This sample yields approximately 100,000 clones, of which more than 85% are seen a single time; approximately 2.7% belongs to the top ten. With V trimmed by 5 bases and J by 1 base, 15 bases remained unmatched. CDR1 and CDR2 from the germline V gene are SGHAT and FQNNGV. The CDR3 runs to 18 residues. Sequencing input: CD4+ T cells sorted from blood. This clonotype originated in a human donor in good health. Some clones in this sample may be carry-over from other donors' samples. The V call is TRBV11-2, the J call TRBJ2-7, with 9 bases aligning to TRBD2. CDR3 sequence: CASSPRPMAGGPSYEQYF. As DNA, the CDR3 is TGTGCCAGCAGCCCGCGGCCCATGGCGGGAGGGCCATCCTACGAGCAGTACTTC.